This TCR beta chain was sequenced in a study of T cell responses to AZD1222 COVID-19 vaccine (dated by TCRdb to the early 2020s). With regard to the full study: TCR sequencing covered 230 to 250 trial participants: 200 to 210 given two doses of AZD1222 and around 26 given two doses of MenACWY control vaccine. Trial participants were enrolled into age subgroups of 18-55, 56-69 and 70-plus years, which contained around 150, 28 and 57 TCR-sequenced participants, respectively. Study-wide conclusions, independent of this receptor: Because no day 14 peak-response samples were available, repertoires were characterized only after the peak T cell response. Most participants were white British and females outnumbered males, and the authors suggested that clonal diversity may have been underestimated. Spike-specific TCR breadth and depth rose significantly after two AZD1222 doses compared with day 0 and with MenACWY recipients. The 56-69-year group was small, and its depth increase did not reach significance, likely because of low power. The vaccine-associated CD4 TCRs covered the entire spike protein, and the dominant responses fell in regions 160-218 and 743-854. Conclusions about previously exposed vaccinees are limited, since just five to seven AZD1222 recipients were seropositive for SARS-CoV-2 at baseline. Epitopes outside the regions mutated in the B.1.351 and B.1.1.7 variants were reportedly recognized by nearly half of the unique spike-specific TCRs.

The CDR3 regions of human TCRbeta chains were analyzed by immunosequencing. On the study's bioinformatics: TCRs in the repertoires were matched against a reference library of SARS-CoV-2-specific TCRs that had been generated with the MIRA antigen-specificity platform. Breadth meant the fraction of unique TCRs that were SARS-CoV-2-associated, whereas depth meant the fraction of total T cells that were SARS-CoV-2-associated. Using the MIRA data, each spike-specific TCR was assigned both to the spike region to which the TCR was reactive and to a CD4 or CD8 class. Log10-transformed breadth and depth values were compared by one-way ANOVA with Sidak's multiple comparisons tests. TCRdb provides this immuneACCESS table in a form limited to in-frame rearrangements. Some clones are lacking; in checked studies, under half of them reflect an unresolved V gene, and why the rest are absent is not known. For V, J and clone size, that table is used; D and trimming come from the DNA. The sample profile shows about 72,000 clones; about 89% of them were found once. Roughly 31% of the sample belongs to the ten largest clones.

This clone was observed a single time. Its antigen remains unidentified. No much larger clone is present one base from it, and per-base qualities are unavailable. Trimming takes 4 bases off V and 6 bases off J; junction bases not matched to a gene: 5. Taken from the germline V gene (reference sequence), the CDR1 and CDR2 loops are SSHAT and FNYEAQ. Counted from cysteine to phenylalanine, this CDR3 has 15 amino acids. Kept here is only the CDR3 DNA, which spans 45 bases and is read in frame from base 1. Per the publication, the time point label means: about 28 days (+/-7) after the second vaccine dose. Because spike-specific TCR depth and breadth did not differ between the two schedules, AZD1222 recipients who got a second dose at roughly 4 weeks were pooled with those who got a second dose at roughly 12 weeks. Samples from vaccinated people were obtained from the UK trials COV001 and COV002, which included a single-blind randomized controlled phase 2/3 trial of AZD1222 (ChAdOx1 nCoV-19) in healthy adults. Trial participant PBMC samples were collected at day 0 and day 28 after the second dose for TCRbeta chain sequencing.

The chain was built from TRBV7-7 and TRBJ2-2; 10 bases in the middle match TRBD2. The source is an adult who received the AZD1222 COVID-19 vaccine. The sequences come from peripheral blood, collected 28 days after the second AZD1222 dose. In nucleotides, the sequence is TGTGCCAGCAGCTCCGGGACTAGCGAGGCCGGGGAGCTGTTTTTT. The resulting protein is CASSSGTSEAGELFF.